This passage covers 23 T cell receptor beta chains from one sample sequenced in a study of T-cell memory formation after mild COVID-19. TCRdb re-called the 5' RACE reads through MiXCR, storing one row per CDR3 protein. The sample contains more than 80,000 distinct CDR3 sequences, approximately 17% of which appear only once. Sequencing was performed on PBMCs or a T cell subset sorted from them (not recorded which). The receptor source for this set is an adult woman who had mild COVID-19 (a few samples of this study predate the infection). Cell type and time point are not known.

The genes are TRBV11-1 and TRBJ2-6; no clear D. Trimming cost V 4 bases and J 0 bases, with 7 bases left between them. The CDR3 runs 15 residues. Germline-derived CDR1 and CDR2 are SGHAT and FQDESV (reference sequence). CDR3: CASSWPPSGANVLTF. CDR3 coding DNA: TGTGCCAGCAGCTGGCCCCCCTCTGGGGCCAACGTCCTGACTTTC. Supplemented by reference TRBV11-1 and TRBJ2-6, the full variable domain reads EAEVAQSPRYKITEKSQAVAFWCDPISGHATLYWYRQILGQGPELLVQFQDESVVDDSQLPKDRFSAERLKGVDSTLKIQPAELGDSAMYLCASSWPPSGANVLTFGAGSRLTVL.

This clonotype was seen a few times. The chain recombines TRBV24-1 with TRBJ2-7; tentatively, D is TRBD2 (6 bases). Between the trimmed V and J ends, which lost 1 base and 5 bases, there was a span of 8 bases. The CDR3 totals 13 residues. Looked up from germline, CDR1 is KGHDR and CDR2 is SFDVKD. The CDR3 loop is CATSDFAGNEQYF. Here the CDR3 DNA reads TGTGCCACCAGTGATTTCGCGGGGAACGAGCAGTACTTC.

The CDR3 coding sequence is TGTGCCAGCAGCGTAGAGGGAATGGTGTACAATGAGCAGTTCTTC. It specifies CASSVEGMVYNEQFF. The V gene is TRBV9, the J gene TRBJ2-1; D is ambiguous. CDR1 is SGDLS, CDR2 YYNGEE, per germline. Trimming took off 0 bases at V and 4 bases at J, with 11 bases between the two ends. This CDR3 spans 15 amino acids. Full variable domain (missing parts from reference TRBV9 and TRBJ2-1): DSGVTQTPKHLITATGQRVTLRCSPRSGDLSVYWYQQSLDQGLQFLIQYYNGEERAKGNILERFSAQQFPDLHSELNLSSLELGDSALYFCASSVEGMVYNEQFFGPGTRLTVL.

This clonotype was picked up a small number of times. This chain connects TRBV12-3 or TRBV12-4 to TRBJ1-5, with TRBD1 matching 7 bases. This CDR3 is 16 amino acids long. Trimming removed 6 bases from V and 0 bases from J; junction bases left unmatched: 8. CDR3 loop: CASSYGTAYSNQPQHF. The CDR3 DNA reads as TGTGCCAGCAGCTATGGGACAGCCTATAGCAATCAGCCCCAGCATTTT.

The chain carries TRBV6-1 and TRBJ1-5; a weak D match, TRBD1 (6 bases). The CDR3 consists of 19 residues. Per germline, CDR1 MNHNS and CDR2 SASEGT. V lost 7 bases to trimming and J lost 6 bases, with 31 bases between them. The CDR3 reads CASTSRTELFGAFGQPQHF. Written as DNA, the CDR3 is TGTGCCAGCACCTCCCGGACAGAGCTGTTTGGTGCGTTTGGTCAGCCCCAGCATTTT.

The CDR3 here is CASSLTGTGVYGYTF. CDR3 DNA sequence: TGTGCCAGCAGCCTAACCGGGACGGGAGTCTATGGCTACACCTTC. J is TRBJ1-2 and V is TRBV6-5, with a possible D match to TRBD1 (5 bases). CDR3 length: 15 residues. V was cut by 6 bases and J by 4 bases, with 18 bases left in between. Germline V gene lookup returns CDR1 MNHEY and CDR2 SVGAGI.

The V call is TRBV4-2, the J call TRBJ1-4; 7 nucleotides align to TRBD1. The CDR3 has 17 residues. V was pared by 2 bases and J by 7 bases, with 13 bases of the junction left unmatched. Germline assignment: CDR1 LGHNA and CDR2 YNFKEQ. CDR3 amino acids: CASSQPPRDSTFEKLFF. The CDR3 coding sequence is TGTGCCAGCAGCCAACCCCCCCGGGACAGTACCTTTGAAAAACTGTTTTTT.

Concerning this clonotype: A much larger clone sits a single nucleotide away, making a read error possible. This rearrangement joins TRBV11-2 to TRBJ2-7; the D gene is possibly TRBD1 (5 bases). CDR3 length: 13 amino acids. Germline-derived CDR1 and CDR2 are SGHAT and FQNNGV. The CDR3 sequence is CSSSLVQGYEQYF. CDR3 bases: TGTTCCAGCAGCTTAGTCCAGGGCTACGAGCAGTACTTC.

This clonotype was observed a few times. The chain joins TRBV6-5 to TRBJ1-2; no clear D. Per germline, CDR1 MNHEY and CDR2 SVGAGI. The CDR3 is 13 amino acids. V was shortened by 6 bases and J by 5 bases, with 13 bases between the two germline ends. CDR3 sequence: CASSPQFLYGYTF. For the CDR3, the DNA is TGTGCCAGCAGCCCCCAGTTCTTGTATGGCTACACCTTC.

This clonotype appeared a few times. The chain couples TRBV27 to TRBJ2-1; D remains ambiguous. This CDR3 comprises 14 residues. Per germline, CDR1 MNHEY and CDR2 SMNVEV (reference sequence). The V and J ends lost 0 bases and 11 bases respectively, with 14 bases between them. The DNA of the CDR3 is TGTGCCAGCAGTTTATCCTTCCCACGCGGCCAGCAGTTCTTC. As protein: CASSLSFPRGQQFF.

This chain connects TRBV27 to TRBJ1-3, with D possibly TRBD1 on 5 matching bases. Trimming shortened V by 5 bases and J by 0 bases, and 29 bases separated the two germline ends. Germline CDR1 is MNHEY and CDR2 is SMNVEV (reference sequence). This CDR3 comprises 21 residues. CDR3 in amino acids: CASSPYHFASGRISSGNTIYF. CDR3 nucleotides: TGTGCCAGCAGTCCCTATCACTTTGCCTCAGGGAGGATTAGCTCTGGAAACACCATATATTTT.

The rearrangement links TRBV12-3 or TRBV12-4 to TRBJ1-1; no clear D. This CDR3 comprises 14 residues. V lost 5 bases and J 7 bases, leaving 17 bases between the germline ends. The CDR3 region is CASSLSRTQFEAFF. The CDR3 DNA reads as TGTGCCAGCAGTCTGTCCCGGACTCAATTTGAAGCTTTCTTT.

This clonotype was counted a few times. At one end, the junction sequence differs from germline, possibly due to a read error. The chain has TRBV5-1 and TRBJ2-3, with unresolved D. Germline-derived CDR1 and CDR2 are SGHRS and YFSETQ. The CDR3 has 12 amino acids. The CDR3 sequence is CASSLDTDTQYF. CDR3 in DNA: TGCGCCAGCAGTTTGGACACAGATACGCAGTATTTT.

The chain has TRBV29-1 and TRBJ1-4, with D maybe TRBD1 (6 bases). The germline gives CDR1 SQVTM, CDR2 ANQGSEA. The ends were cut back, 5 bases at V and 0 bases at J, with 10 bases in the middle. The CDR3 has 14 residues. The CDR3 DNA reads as TGCAGCGTTTTAGGACAGTCAACTAATGAAAAACTGTTTTTT. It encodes CSVLGQSTNEKLFF.

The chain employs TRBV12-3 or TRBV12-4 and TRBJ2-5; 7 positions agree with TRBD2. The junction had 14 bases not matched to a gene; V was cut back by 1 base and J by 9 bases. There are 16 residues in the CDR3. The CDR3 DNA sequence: TGTGCCAGCAGTTTAGAGCTCCTAGCGGCGGCCGGGGCCCAGTACTTC. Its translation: CASSLELLAAAGAQYF.

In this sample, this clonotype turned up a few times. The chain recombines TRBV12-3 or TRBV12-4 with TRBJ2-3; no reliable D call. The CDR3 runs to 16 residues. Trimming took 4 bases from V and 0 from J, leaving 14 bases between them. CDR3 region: CASSSHVSSSTDTQYF. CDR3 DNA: TGTGCCAGCAGTTCCCATGTAAGCTCTAGCACAGATACGCAGTATTTT.

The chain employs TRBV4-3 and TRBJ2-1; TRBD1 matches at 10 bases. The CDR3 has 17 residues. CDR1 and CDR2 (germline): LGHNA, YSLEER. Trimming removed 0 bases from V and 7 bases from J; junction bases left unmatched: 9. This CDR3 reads CASSQENFGTGVNEQFF. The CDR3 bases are TGCGCCAGCAGCCAAGAGAACTTCGGGACAGGGGTGAATGAGCAGTTCTTC.

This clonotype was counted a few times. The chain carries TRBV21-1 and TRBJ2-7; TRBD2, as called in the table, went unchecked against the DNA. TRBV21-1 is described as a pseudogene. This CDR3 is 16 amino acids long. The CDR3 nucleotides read TGTGCCAGCACCTTGGACCGCGGGAGGGCCAACTACGAGCAGTACTTC. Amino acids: CASTLDRGRANYEQYF.

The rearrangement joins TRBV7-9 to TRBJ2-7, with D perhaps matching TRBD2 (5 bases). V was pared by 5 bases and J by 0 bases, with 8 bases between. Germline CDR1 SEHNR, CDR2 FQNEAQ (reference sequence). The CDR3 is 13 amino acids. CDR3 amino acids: CASSRLRSYEQYF. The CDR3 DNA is TGTGCCAGCAGCCGACTACGCTCCTACGAGCAGTACTTC.

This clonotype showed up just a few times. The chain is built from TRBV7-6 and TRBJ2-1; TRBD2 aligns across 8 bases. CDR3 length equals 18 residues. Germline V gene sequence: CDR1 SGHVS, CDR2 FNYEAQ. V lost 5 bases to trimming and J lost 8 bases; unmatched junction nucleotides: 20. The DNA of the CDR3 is TGTGCCAGCAGCCTAAGACGAGCTACGGGAGGGGGACGAGATGAGCAGTTCTTC. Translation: CASSLRRATGGGRDEQFF.

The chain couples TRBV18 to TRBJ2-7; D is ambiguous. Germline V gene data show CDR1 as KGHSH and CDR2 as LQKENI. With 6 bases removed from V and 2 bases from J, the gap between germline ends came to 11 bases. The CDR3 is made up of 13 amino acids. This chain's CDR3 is CASSLTVAYEQYF. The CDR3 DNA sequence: TGTGCCAGCTCCCTTACAGTCGCCTACGAGCAGTACTTC.

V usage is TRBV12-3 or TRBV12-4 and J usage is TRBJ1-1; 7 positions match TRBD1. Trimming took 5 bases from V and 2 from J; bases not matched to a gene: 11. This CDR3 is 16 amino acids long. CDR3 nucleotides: TGTGCCAGCAGTCAAACGACACAGGGGAATAACACTGAAGCTTTCTTT. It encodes CASSQTTQGNNTEAFF.

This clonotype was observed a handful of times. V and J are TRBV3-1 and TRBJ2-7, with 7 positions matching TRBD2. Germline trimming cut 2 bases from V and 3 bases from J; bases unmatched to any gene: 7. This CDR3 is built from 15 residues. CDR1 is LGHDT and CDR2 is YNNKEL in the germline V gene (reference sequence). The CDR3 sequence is CASSQIGRGRYEQYF. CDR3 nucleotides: TGTGCCAGCAGCCAAATTGGGAGGGGACGCTACGAGCAGTACTTC.